This TCR beta chain was sequenced during a study of molecular identifiers for immune sequencing clone quantification. In its sample, this clonotype was seen many times. As yet, its antigen is unknown. Whole-study results and caveats: Over 97% of effector molecules, but under 1% in naive cells, were held by clones with more than 20 RNA copies.

With 10%, 30% or 50% of RNA, roughly 20,000 to 1,000,000 naive CD8 T cells were sequenced. In the sort, naive CD8 T cells were defined as CD8+CD4-CCR7+CD45RA+. Methods described previously, with TCR primers listed, were used for bulk TCR libraries. TCRdb re-called the PCR reads with MiXCR, one entry per CDR3 protein. The sample yields 40,000 to 45,000 distinct CDR3 sequences, approximately 21% seen once. Germline CDR1 reads SQVTM; CDR2 reads ANQGSEA. The CDR3 is 11 amino acids. The V gene lost 5 bases and the J gene lost 7 bases, with 6 bases spanning the gap. The receptor was derived from a human donor in good health. Some libraries in this study had Jurkat cell RNA spiked in. This chain uses TRBV29-1 with TRBJ2-6; D remains unclear. Sequenced material: naive CD8+ T cells from blood, with Jurkat cell RNA spiked in. Subset given: FACS-sorted CD8+CD4-CCR7+CD45RA+ naive T cells. CDR3: CSVHTANVLTF. CDR3 DNA sequence: TGCAGCGTTCATACTGCCAACGTCCTGACTTTC.